A single sample gave rise to the 16 T cell receptor beta chains below, sequenced in a study of T cell responses to AZD1222 COVID-19 vaccine. TCRdb's table, derived via immunoSEQ multiplex PCR, lists solely in-frame clones and lacks some. This sample yields under 140,000 clones, of which 94% are seen a single time; 2.9% belongs to the top ten. The material sequenced was peripheral blood, taken 28 days after the second AZD1222 dose. These receptors were taken from an adult who received the AZD1222 COVID-19 vaccine.

The rearrangement joins TRBV3-1 (or the pseudogene TRBV3-2) to TRBJ1-3, with a possible D match to TRBD1 (6 bases). Trimming pared 2 bases from V and 4 bases from J, leaving 12 bases between. Germline V gene lookup returns CDR1 LGHDT and CDR2 YNNKEL (reference sequence). The CDR3 extends over 15 amino acids. The CDR3 DNA is TGTGCCAGCAGCCAAAGAGGGGGATTCGGAAACACCATATATTTT. This codes for CASSQRGGFGNTIYF.

The CDR3 nucleotides are TGTGCCAGCAGCTTAAAAGGGGGGGAGGCTGAGCAGTTCTTC. Translating it yields CASSLKGGEAEQFF. The rearrangement joins TRBV7-7 to TRBJ2-1, with D perhaps matching TRBD2 (7 bases). Per the germline V gene, CDR1 is SSHAT and CDR2 is FNYEAQ (reference sequence). V was cut by 2 bases and J by 9 bases, with 14 bases left in between. The CDR3 sequence is 14 residues long.

The chain links TRBV3-1 (or the pseudogene TRBV3-2) to TRBJ2-5; 15 bases align to TRBD2. From germline, CDR1 is LGHDT and CDR2 YNNKEL (reference sequence). This CDR3 spans 16 amino acids. The V segment lost 5 bases and the J segment 4 bases; nucleotides outside the gene matches: 5. The CDR3 DNA reads as TGTGCCAGCAGCGACTGGACTAGCGGGGGGGGAGAGACCCAGTACTTC. Encoded protein: CASSDWTSGGGETQYF.

This CDR3 reads CASSRSTSGADTQYF. In DNA form, the CDR3 reads TGTGCCAGCAGCCGATCGACTAGCGGGGCAGATACGCAGTATTTT. The chain joins TRBV5-4 to TRBJ2-3; TRBD2 aligns across 11 bases. Germline V lookup: CDR1 SGHNT, CDR2 YYREEE (reference sequence). Losses at the gene ends were 4 bases for V and 4 bases for J; bases not matched to a gene: 5. The CDR3 extends over 15 amino acids. Filled out from reference TRBV5-4 and TRBJ2-3, the complete variable domain reads ETGVTQSPTHLIKTRGQQVTLRCSSQSGHNTVSWYQQALGQGPQFIFQYYREEENGRGNFPPRFSGLQFPNYSSELNVNALELDDSALYLCASSRSTSGADTQYFGPGTRLTVL.

The chain links TRBV19 to TRBJ1-3; D ambiguous. The V and J ends lost 3 bases and 0 bases respectively, with 9 bases between them. Germline CDR1 LNHDA, CDR2 SQIVND (reference sequence). The CDR3 extends over 15 amino acids. CDR3 sequence reads: CASSIMHNSGNTIYF. For the CDR3, the DNA is TGTGCCAGTAGTATCATGCACAACTCTGGAAACACCATATATTTT.

The genes are TRBV5-1 and TRBJ1-1; tentatively, D is TRBD1 (5 bases). With 1 base removed from V and 3 bases from J, the gap between germline ends came to 10 bases. In germline, CDR1 is SGHRS, CDR2 YFSETQ. This CDR3 is 14 amino acids long. The CDR3 nucleotides are TGCGCCAGCAGCTTGTCAGACAGATACACTGAAGCTTTCTTT. Translating it yields CASSLSDRYTEAFF.

J is TRBJ2-3 and V is TRBV20-1; no definite D call. Germline-derived CDR1 and CDR2 are DFQATT and SNEGSKA (reference sequence). The CDR3 consists of 12 residues. V shed 3 bases and J shed 0 bases, with 4 bases lying between them. This chain's CDR3 is CSASSSTDTQYF. The CDR3 DNA is TGCAGTGCTAGTAGCAGCACAGATACGCAGTATTTT.

The chain links TRBV6-5 to TRBJ1-6; D is unclear. CDR1 is MNHEY, CDR2 SVGAGI, per germline. Trimming cost V 6 bases and J 7 bases, with 13 bases left between them. The CDR3 sequence is 14 residues long. CDR3 coding DNA: TGTGCCAGCAGAACGGCGGCTGTCAATTCACCCCTCCACTTT. Amino acids: CASRTAAVNSPLHF.

The chain links TRBV5-1 to TRBJ1-1; D ambiguous. Trimming took 0 bases from V and 7 from J, leaving 7 bases between them. The germline V gene encodes CDR1 SGHRS and CDR2 YFSETQ. This CDR3 spans 12 amino acids. The chain's CDR3 is CASSLGSYEAFF. CDR3 nucleotide sequence: TGCGCCAGCAGCTTGGGCTCCTATGAAGCTTTCTTT.

This clone is a singleton in its sample. The rearrangement links TRBV19 to TRBJ2-7; D remains unclear. V was pared by 3 bases and J by 1 base, with 10 bases between. The CDR3 sequence is 14 residues long. CDR1 and CDR2 (germline): LNHDA, SQIVND (reference sequence). The CDR3 reads CASSIKVRSYEQYF. DNA of the CDR3: TGTGCCAGTAGTATTAAGGTCAGATCCTACGAGCAGTACTTC.

The gene calls are TRBV18 and TRBJ1-3; 8 bases align to TRBD1. Germline V gene sequence: CDR1 KGHSH, CDR2 LQKENI. This CDR3 is 15 amino acids long. Losses at the gene ends were 3 bases for V and 6 bases for J; bases not matched to a gene: 7. The CDR3 DNA is TGTGCCAGCTCACCCGCCGGGACAGGCATAAACACCATATATTTT. It yields the protein CASSPAGTGINTIYF.

This chain joins TRBV6-1 and TRBJ2-1; no definite D call. From germline, CDR1 is MNHNS and CDR2 SASEGT. The CDR3 runs 15 residues. Trimming took off 2 bases at V and 0 bases at J, with 8 bases between the two ends. CDR3 coding DNA: TGTGCCAGCAGTGAACTGGGCCTCTCCTACAATGAGCAGTTCTTC. As protein: CASSELGLSYNEQFF.

The rearrangement joins TRBV5-1 to TRBJ2-3; the D is unclear. This CDR3 has 11 amino acids. The germline CDR1 and CDR2 sequences are SGHRS and YFSETQ. Trimming cost V 3 bases and J 3 bases, with 2 bases left between them. The CDR3 sequence is CASSSTDTQYF. The CDR3 region has the DNA TGCGCCAGCAGCTCTACAGATACGCAGTATTTT.

V is TRBV4-1 and J is TRBJ1-2, with D tentatively TRBD1 (6 bases). The V end lost 1 base, the J end lost 6 bases, and 12 bases lay between the germline ends. The CDR3 runs to 14 residues. Germline assignment: CDR1 MGHRA and CDR2 YSYEKL. The CDR3 DNA reads as TGCGCCAGCAGCCAAGCCAGGGGTGGCGATGGCTACACCTTC. As protein: CASSQARGGDGYTF.

The chain combines TRBV5-6 with TRBJ2-2; TRBD1 matches 8 bases. With V trimmed by 2 bases and J by 6 bases, 6 bases remained unmatched. The germline V gene encodes CDR1 SGHDT and CDR2 YYEEEE. The CDR3 has 15 amino acids. The CDR3 here is CASSLANRGSGELFF. The CDR3 nucleotides read TGTGCCAGCAGCTTAGCCAACAGGGGGTCCGGGGAGCTGTTTTTT.

This rearrangement joins TRBV5-4 to TRBJ2-4, with no clear D. Trimming left V 3 bases short and J 2 bases short, with 9 bases between. Per the germline V gene, CDR1 is SGHNT and CDR2 is YYREEE (reference sequence). The CDR3 has 14 amino acids. The CDR3 spells CASSSGHTKNIQYF. CDR3 nucleotides: TGTGCCAGCAGCTCCGGCCATACCAAAAACATTCAGTACTTC.